The 23 T cell receptor beta chains below come from one sample, sequenced in a study of control samples from healthy donors and cancer patients. Repertoires were generated with immunoSEQ multiplex PCR, while TCRdb's copy carries only in-frame clones and drops some. Here the sample spans around 90,000 clones, about 89% being singletons. The material sequenced was blood. Receptors originate from a man aged 30 to 39 in good health.

V is TRBV2 and J is TRBJ2-3; 7 bases are shared with TRBD1. The ends lost 1 base at V and 0 bases at J; junction bases unmatched: 4. Looked up from germline, CDR1 is SNHLY and CDR2 is FYNNEI. The CDR3 runs to 16 residues. The CDR3 sequence is CASSEVRQGSTDTQYF. CDR3 nucleotide sequence: TGTGCCAGCAGTGAAGTAAGACAGGGAAGCACAGATACGCAGTATTTT.

This chain joins TRBV5-1 and TRBJ2-3, with D hard to call. CDR1 and CDR2 from the germline V gene are SGHRS and YFSETQ. V gave up 4 bases and J gave up 0 bases, with 12 bases separating them. The CDR3 consists of 15 residues. The CDR3 sequence: CASSRTVGSTDTQYF. DNA for the CDR3: TGCGCCAGCAGCCGTACAGTGGGTAGCACAGATACGCAGTATTTT.

The chain couples TRBV7-9 to TRBJ2-1; a possible D gene is TRBD1 (5 bases). V was trimmed by 6 bases and J by 3 bases, leaving 12 bases between them. The CDR3 extends over 14 amino acids. Looked up from germline, CDR1 is SEHNR and CDR2 is FQNEAQ (reference sequence). The DNA of the CDR3 is TGTGCCAGCAGGAAAGGAGACAGCTACAATGAGCAGTTCTTC. Protein product: CASRKGDSYNEQFF.

The chain carries TRBV6-7 and TRBJ2-3; TRBD1 matches 11 bases. TRBV6-7 is sorted into the ORF group, with uncertain function. V trimming: 2 bases; J trimming: 8 bases; junction bases outside the gene matches: 6. The CDR3 is 15 amino acids. For the CDR3, the DNA is TGTGCCAGCAGTTACGAGGACAGGGGGCTCGGTACGCAGTATTTT. This sequence encodes CASSYEDRGLGTQYF.

A few counts support this clone. The chain recombines TRBV5-4 with TRBJ2-7; 8 nucleotides line up with TRBD1. In germline, CDR1 is SGHNT, CDR2 YYREEE (reference sequence). Trimming cost V 3 bases and J 5 bases; bases outside gene matches: 10. The CDR3 length is 15 residues. CDR3 nucleotides: TGTGCCAGCAGCTCCCGGACAGGGACCCCCCACGAGCAGTACTTC. It specifies CASSSRTGTPHEQYF.

J is TRBJ2-7 and V is TRBV18, with D maybe TRBD1 (6 bases). Between the trimmed V and J ends, which lost 5 bases and 0 bases, there was a span of 8 bases. Germline loops: CDR1 KGHSH, CDR2 LQKENI. This CDR3 is built from 13 residues. Here the CDR3 reads CASSGQSSYEQYF. CDR3 bases: TGTGCCAGCTCAGGACAGAGCTCCTACGAGCAGTACTTC.

The chain recombines TRBV7-2 with TRBJ1-1; D unresolved. The CDR3 length is 14 residues. V dropped 4 bases and J dropped 5 bases, with 14 bases sitting between them. Germline-derived CDR1 and CDR2 are SGHTA and FQGNSA. CDR3 sequence reads: CASSSESTVTEAFF. DNA of the CDR3: TGTGCCAGCAGCTCAGAATCCACGGTTACTGAAGCTTTCTTT.

The rearrangement joins TRBV3-1 (or the pseudogene TRBV3-2) to TRBJ2-3, with TRBD2 matching over 11 bases. Germline CDR1 and CDR2: LGHDT and YNNKEL (reference sequence). CDR3 length: 18 residues. The junction had 10 bases not matched to a gene; V was cut back by 1 base and J by 4 bases. CDR3 residues: CASSQAGTSGAAADTQYF. The CDR3 region has the DNA TGTGCCAGCAGCCAAGCCGGGACTAGCGGAGCTGCAGCAGATACGCAGTATTTT.

The chain couples TRBV30 to TRBJ1-6; no clear D gene. Trimming pared 2 bases from V and 0 bases from J, leaving 8 bases between. Per the germline V gene, CDR1 is GTSNPN and CDR2 is SVGIG (reference sequence). This CDR3 region has 15 residues. This chain's CDR3 is CAWSMQSSYNSPLHF. CDR3 nucleotides: TGTGCCTGGAGTATGCAGAGCTCCTATAATTCACCCCTCCACTTT.

V and J are TRBV5-4 and TRBJ2-1, with TRBD1 identical over 8 bases. V dropped 3 bases and J dropped 1; count of bases not matched to a gene: 6. Per the germline V gene, CDR1 is SGHNT and CDR2 is YYREEE (reference sequence). CDR3 length equals 16 residues. CDR3 residues: CASSSPQGASYNEQFF. DNA of the CDR3: TGTGCCAGCAGCTCCCCCCAGGGGGCGTCCTACAATGAGCAGTTCTTC.

The CDR3: CASSFTGGGNYGYTF. CDR3 DNA sequence: TGTGCCAGCAGCTTCACAGGGGGCGGCAACTATGGCTACACCTTC. The chain employs TRBV7-2 and TRBJ1-2, with TRBD1 matching 9 bases. CDR3 length: 15 residues. V was pared by 3 bases and J by 2 bases, with 4 bases of the junction left unmatched. Germline loops: CDR1 SGHTA, CDR2 FQGNSA.

The rearrangement uses TRBV20-1 and TRBJ1-2; D uncertain. This CDR3 region has 11 residues. Germline V gene data show CDR1 as DFQATT and CDR2 as SNEGSKA (reference sequence). V lost 4 bases and J lost 4, with 7 bases in between. CDR3 loop: CSAIRLYGYTF. The CDR3 bases are TGCAGTGCTATCAGGCTCTATGGCTACACCTTC.

This chain connects TRBV10-1 to TRBJ1-2, with D unclear. The CDR3 length is 13 residues. Germline-derived CDR1 and CDR2 are WNHNN and SYGVQD (reference sequence). Trimming pared 2 bases from V and 5 bases from J, leaving 9 bases between. The CDR3 nucleotides are TGCGCCAGCAGTGAGCCTGGCAGATATGGCTACACCTTC. It translates to CASSEPGRYGYTF.

This clone was observed a few times. J is TRBJ1-1 and V is TRBV2; D unresolved. The CDR3 has 12 amino acids. V lost 7 bases and J lost 4, with 10 bases in between. Germline assignment: CDR1 SNHLY and CDR2 FYNNEI. CDR3 in amino acids: CASTERFTEAFF. In DNA, the CDR3 is TGTGCCAGCACAGAGAGGTTCACTGAAGCTTTCTTT.

CDR3 DNA sequence: TGTGCCAGCAGGGGACAGGGACCAAAAGGAAAACTGTTTTTT. This encodes CASRGQGPKGKLFF. This chain links TRBV27 with TRBJ1-4; the match to TRBD1 covers 9 bases. The junction had 9 bases not matched to a gene; V was cut back by 6 bases and J by 10 bases. The CDR3 runs 14 residues. Germline CDR1 reads MNHEY; CDR2 reads SMNVEV (reference sequence).

The J gene is TRBJ2-1, the V gene TRBV5-1; D call uncertain. Between the trimmed V and J ends, which lost 4 bases and 4 bases, there was a span of 12 bases. Germline values: CDR1 SGHRS, CDR2 YFSETQ. The CDR3 is 14 residues long. The CDR3 DNA follows: TGCGCCAGCAGCCCCGTGACCAGGTACAATGAGCAGTTCTTC. This codes for CASSPVTRYNEQFF.

The chain joins TRBV4-1 to TRBJ1-4; 7 bases are a match to TRBD1. After removal of 10 bases from V and 8 bases from J, the junction contained 4 bases not matched to a gene. The CDR3 sequence is 11 residues long. Germline-derived CDR1 and CDR2 are MGHRA and YSYEKL. Here the CDR3 DNA reads TGCGCCACGGGACAGATAGAAAAACTGTTTTTT. Its translation is CATGQIEKLFF.

This clone was detected only once. V is TRBV27 and J is TRBJ2-7, with 9 bases fitting TRBD1. The CDR3 contains 15 residues. Germline CDR1 and CDR2: MNHEY and SMNVEV (reference sequence). The V segment lost 2 bases and the J segment 6 bases; nucleotides outside the gene matches: 8. Written as DNA, the CDR3 is TGTGCCAGCAGTTTACTAAGACAGGGGGGAGGCGAGCAGTACTTC. As protein: CASSLLRQGGGEQYF.

The rearrangement uses TRBV7-9 and TRBJ1-5; 8 bases agree with TRBD1. Germline-derived CDR1 and CDR2 are SEHNR and FQNEAQ (reference sequence). The CDR3 is 17 residues long. The ends lost 2 bases at V and 1 base at J; junction bases unmatched: 7. CDR3 in amino acids: CASSLSSGQGSNQPQHF. The CDR3 DNA follows: TGTGCCAGCAGCTTAAGCTCTGGACAGGGAAGCAATCAGCCCCAGCATTTT.

The rearrangement uses TRBV6-1 and TRBJ2-5; TRBD2 matches 10 bases. Germline V gives CDR1 MNHNS, CDR2 SASEGT. The V segment lost 3 bases and the J segment 4 bases; nucleotides outside the gene matches: 5. The CDR3 covers 15 residues. The CDR3 region has the DNA TGTGCCAGCAGTGAGGGGAGCGGGGGGGCAGAGACCCAGTACTTC. Amino acids: CASSEGSGGAETQYF.

This chain connects TRBV19 to TRBJ1-2; 7 bases match TRBD1. The CDR3 loop spans 14 amino acids. J lost 7 bases, V lost 1 base, and 6 bases had no gene match. CDR1 is LNHDA and CDR2 is SQIVND in the germline V gene (reference sequence). The CDR3 nucleotides read TGTGCCAGTAGTATAGCAGGGGGGGAACTTGGCTACACCTTC. It encodes CASSIAGGELGYTF.

The chain recombines TRBV6-1 with TRBJ2-1; D assignment may be TRBD1 or TRBD2 (7 bases each). Germline CDR1 reads MNHNS; CDR2 reads SASEGT. CDR3 length: 15 amino acids. The V and J ends lost 2 bases and 5 bases respectively, with 13 bases between them. The CDR3 protein is CASSEQGGVHNEQFF. The CDR3 bases are TGTGCCAGCAGTGAACAGGGGGGGGTCCACAATGAGCAGTTCTTC.

This chain links TRBV11-2 with TRBJ2-1; D possibly corresponds to TRBD1 (7 bases). Germline V gene sequence: CDR1 SGHAT, CDR2 FQNNGV. Trimming left V 1 base short and J 3 bases short, with 13 bases between. The CDR3 covers 16 residues. CDR3 nucleotides: TGTGCCAGCAGCTTAGTAGGGCAGGGGGGCTACAATGAGCAGTTCTTC. Residues: CASSLVGQGGYNEQFF.